Listed here are 11 T cell receptor beta chains from one sample, sequenced in a study of cytomegalovirus exposure and HLA in healthy donors (dated 2017 in TCRdb). Receptor amplification or capture employed the immunoSEQ multiplex PCR assay. A mixture of 60 forward primers for TCR Vbeta segments and 13 reverse primers for TCR Jbeta segments was used in the multiplex PCR. TCRdb took over this immuneACCESS table, retaining in-frame rearrangements with V and J assigned. Such tables are incomplete; in checked studies, under half of the missing clones stem from an unresolved V gene, and the remainder is unexplained. The sample table lists some 130,000 clones, more than 80% of them with a count of one. The top ten constitute 2.5% of the sample. The sample taken for sequencing was PBMCs. Source of these receptors: a man aged 30 to 39 in good health and CMV-seronegative.

This sequence joins TRBV5-1 and TRBJ2-7; D is unclear. The CDR3 is 11 residues long. V was cut by 4 bases and J by 4 bases, with 6 bases left in between. Germline V gene data show CDR1 as SGHRS and CDR2 as YFSETQ. CDR3 nucleotide sequence: TGCGCCAGCAGCACGACATACGAGCAGTACTTC. Amino acid sequence: CASSTTYEQYF.

This chain links TRBV5-1 with TRBJ2-1, with 9 bases that match TRBD1. V lost 0 bases, J lost 7 bases, and 8 bases stayed unmatched. CDR3 length equals 16 residues. CDR1 and CDR2 from the germline V gene are SGHRS and YFSETQ. CDR3 nucleotide sequence: TGCGCCAGCAGCTTGGCCGCGACAGGGACAGGGAATGAGCAGTTCTTC. Encoded protein: CASSLAATGTGNEQFF.

This rearrangement joins TRBV19 to TRBJ1-1; D may be TRBD1 (6 bases). The CDR3 is 15 residues long. The V end lost 7 bases, the J end lost 4 bases, and 19 bases lay between the germline ends. Germline CDR1 is LNHDA and CDR2 is SQIVND (reference sequence). CDR3 region: CASTILSGGATEAFF. The CDR3 DNA reads as TGTGCCAGTACTATTTTATCCGGGGGGGCCACTGAAGCTTTCTTT.

J is TRBJ2-1 and V is TRBV5-4; 11 nucleotides align to TRBD2. There are 15 residues in the CDR3. Germline V gives CDR1 SGHNT, CDR2 YYREEE (reference sequence). J gave up 5 bases and V 4 bases, and 5 bases lay outside the gene matches. This CDR3 reads CASSAASGGNNEQFF. CDR3 in DNA: TGTGCCAGCAGCGCGGCTAGCGGGGGGAACAATGAGCAGTTCTTC.

The V and J genes are TRBV6-6 and TRBJ1-1, with D perhaps TRBD1 (6 bases). Trimming shortened V by 5 bases and J by 2 bases, and 12 bases separated the two germline ends. CDR1 and CDR2 from the germline V gene are MNHNY and SVGAGI (reference sequence). The CDR3 contains 14 residues. The CDR3 DNA sequence: TGTGCCAGCAGTATCCGGACAGCTAACACTGAAGCTTTCTTT. Translated, it gives CASSIRTANTEAFF.

This chain joins TRBV10-3 and TRBJ2-7, with D possibly matching TRBD2 (6 bases). The germline V and J ends were trimmed by 2 bases and 2 bases, with 13 bases remaining between them. The germline gives CDR1 ENHRY, CDR2 SYGVKD. This CDR3 is built from 15 residues. Here the CDR3 reads CAISEGAGTTYEQYF. In DNA form, the CDR3 reads TGTGCCATCAGTGAGGGTGCGGGAACTACCTACGAGCAGTACTTC.

The V and J genes are TRBV18 and TRBJ2-7; 9 nucleotides line up with TRBD2. The germline CDR1 and CDR2 sequences are KGHSH and LQKENI. Germline trimming cut 0 bases from V and 5 bases from J; bases unmatched to any gene: 5. This CDR3 has 15 residues. The CDR3 loop is CASSPPSGRTNEQYF. DNA of the CDR3: TGTGCCAGCTCACCACCGAGCGGGAGGACGAACGAGCAGTACTTC.

The chain carries TRBV20-1 and TRBJ2-7; D may be TRBD1 (6 bases). The germline CDR1 and CDR2 sequences are DFQATT and SNEGSKA (reference sequence). The CDR3 is 11 amino acids. Trimming shortened V by 2 bases and J by 6 bases, and 8 bases separated the two germline ends. The CDR3, as DNA: TGCAGTGCTAGACAGGGGCGCGAGCAGTACTTC. Translated: CSARQGREQYF.

The chain is built from TRBV5-6 and TRBJ2-7; perhaps TRBD2 as D (6 bases). This CDR3 is 16 amino acids long. Germline V gene sequence: CDR1 SGHDT, CDR2 YYEEEE. Trimming removed 0 bases at V and 3 bases at J, with 16 bases between. As DNA, the CDR3 is TGTGCCAGCAGCTTGGGGGGAGGAGGAGTGATCTACGAGCAGTACTTC. Translated: CASSLGGGGVIYEQYF.

The CDR3 bases are TGTGCCAGCAGCTCCCCGTCCGGAAACACCATATATTTT. Its protein product is CASSSPSGNTIYF. The chain links TRBV5-5 to TRBJ1-3, with no clear D. Trimming removed 3 bases from V and 4 bases from J, with 8 bases in between. The length of the CDR3 is 13 residues. Germline values: CDR1 SGHKS, CDR2 YYEKEE (reference sequence).

The V call is TRBV10-1, the J call TRBJ2-7; D possibly corresponds to TRBD2 (5 bases). Germline CDR1 WNHNN, CDR2 SYGVQD (reference sequence). This CDR3 has 12 residues. V was shortened by 6 bases and J by 7 bases, with 13 bases between the two germline ends. The CDR3 sequence: CASSQRSGEQYF. CDR3 nucleotides: TGCGCCAGCAGCCAGCGGTCTGGGGAGCAGTACTTC.